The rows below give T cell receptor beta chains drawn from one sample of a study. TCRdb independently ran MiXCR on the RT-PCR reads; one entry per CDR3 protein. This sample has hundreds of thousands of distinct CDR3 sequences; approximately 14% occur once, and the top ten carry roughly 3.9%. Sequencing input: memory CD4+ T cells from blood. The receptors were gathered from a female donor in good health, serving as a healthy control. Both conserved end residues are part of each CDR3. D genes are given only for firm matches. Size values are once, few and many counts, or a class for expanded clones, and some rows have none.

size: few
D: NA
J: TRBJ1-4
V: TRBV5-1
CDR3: CASSGEGFNEKLFF
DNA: TGCGCCAGCAGCGGCGAGGGGTTTAATGAAAAACTGTTTTTT

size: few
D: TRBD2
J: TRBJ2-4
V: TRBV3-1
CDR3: CASSQGRPRINSGSGNIQYF
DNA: TGTGCCAGCAGCCAAGGACGCCCTCGAATAAATAGCGGGAGTGGAAACATTCAGTACTTC

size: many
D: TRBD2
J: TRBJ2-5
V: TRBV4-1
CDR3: CASSQAGTSGNSETQYF
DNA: TGCGCCAGCAGCCAAGCCGGGACTAGCGGGAATTCAGAGACCCAGTACTTC

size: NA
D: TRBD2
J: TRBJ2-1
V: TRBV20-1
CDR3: CSARGGSGIFNEQFF
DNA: TGCAGTGCTAGAGGTGGTAGCGGGATTTTCAATGAGCAGTTCTTC

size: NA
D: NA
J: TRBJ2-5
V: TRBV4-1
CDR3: CASSQEEWALRSETQYF
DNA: TGCGCCAGCAGCCAAGAAGAGTGGGCGCTCCGAAGCGAGACCCAGTACTTC

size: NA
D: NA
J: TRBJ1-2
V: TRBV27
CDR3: CASSRIPGGSAFDGYTF
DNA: TGTGCCAGCAGTCGGATCCCTGGGGGGTCTGCGTTTGATGGCTACACCTTC

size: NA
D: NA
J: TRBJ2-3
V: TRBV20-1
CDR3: CSANQYRLSTDTQYF
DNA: TGCAGTGCCAACCAATACAGACTGAGCACAGATACGCAGTATTTT

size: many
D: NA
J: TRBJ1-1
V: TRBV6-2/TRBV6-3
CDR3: CASSPRTREGAFF
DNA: TGTGCCAGCAGTCCCCGGACGAGGGAGGGGGCTTTCTTT

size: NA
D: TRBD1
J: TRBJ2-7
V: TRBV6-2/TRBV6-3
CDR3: CASSYLVGTGGNHEQYF
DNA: TGTGCCAGCAGTTACTTAGTCGGAACAGGGGGCAACCACGAGCAGTACTTC

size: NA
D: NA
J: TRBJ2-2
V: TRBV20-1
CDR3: CSALSPTEELFF
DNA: TGCAGTGCTTTAAGTCCTACCGAAGAGCTGTTTTTT

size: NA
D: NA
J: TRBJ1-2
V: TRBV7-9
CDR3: CASSLAGGAFPGGYTF
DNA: TGTGCCAGCAGCTTAGCGGGGGGCGCGTTCCCGGGAGGCTACACCTTC

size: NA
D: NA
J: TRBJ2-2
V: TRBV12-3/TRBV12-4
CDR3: CASSLRLAGELFF
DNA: TGTGCCAGCAGTCTCCGGCTAGCCGGGGAGCTGTTTTTT

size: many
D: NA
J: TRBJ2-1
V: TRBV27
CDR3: CASMREESSYNEQFF
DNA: TGTGCCAGCATGAGGGAGGAGAGCTCCTACAATGAGCAGTTCTTC

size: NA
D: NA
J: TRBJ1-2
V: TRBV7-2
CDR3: CASSLVVGYTF
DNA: TGTGCCAGCAGCTTAGTAGTAGGCTACACCTTC

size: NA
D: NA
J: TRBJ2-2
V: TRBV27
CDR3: CASSLIDFGGELFF
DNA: TGTGCCAGCAGCCTAATTGACTTCGGCGGGGAGCTGTTTTTT

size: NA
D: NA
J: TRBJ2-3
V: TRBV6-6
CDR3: CVSSYSRDGLSRTDTQYF
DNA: TGTGTCAGCAGTTACTCGAGGGATGGCCTCAGCAGGACAGATACGCAGTATTTT

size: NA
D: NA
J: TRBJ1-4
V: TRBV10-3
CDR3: CAISERGKLFF
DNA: TGTGCCATCAGTGAGAGGGGAAAACTGTTTTTT

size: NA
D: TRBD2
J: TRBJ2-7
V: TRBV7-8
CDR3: CASSPPGRGGEQYF
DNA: TGTGCCAGCAGCCCACCGGGTCGGGGGGGCGAGCAGTACTTC

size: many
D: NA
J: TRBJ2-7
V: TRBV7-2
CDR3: CASSSYYEQYF
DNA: TGTGCCAGCAGCTCTTACTACGAGCAGTACTTC

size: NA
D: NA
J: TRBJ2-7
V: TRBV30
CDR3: CAWSVNGPPYEQYF
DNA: TGTGCCTGGAGTGTGAATGGACCTCCCTACGAGCAGTACTTC

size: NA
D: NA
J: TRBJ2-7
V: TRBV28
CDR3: CASSGGGKREQYF
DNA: TGTGCCAGCAGTGGAGGGGGTAAGCGCGAGCAGTACTTC

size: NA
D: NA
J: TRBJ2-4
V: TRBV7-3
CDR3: CASSPRDNRAAGIQYF
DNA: TGTGCCAGCAGCCCAAGGGACAACCGGGCAGCTGGCATTCAGTACTTC

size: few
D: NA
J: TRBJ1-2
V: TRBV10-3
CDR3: CAISESLDRVGYTF
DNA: TGTGCCATCAGTGAGTCACTGGATCGCGTTGGCTACACCTTC

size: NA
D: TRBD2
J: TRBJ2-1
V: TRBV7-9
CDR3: CASSLTSGIWDEQFF
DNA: TGTGCCAGCAGCTTAACTAGCGGGATTTGGGATGAGCAGTTCTTC

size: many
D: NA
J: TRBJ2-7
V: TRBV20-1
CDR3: CRPRADYSSYEQYF
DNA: TGCAGGCCGAGGGCAGACTATAGCTCCTACGAGCAGTACTTC

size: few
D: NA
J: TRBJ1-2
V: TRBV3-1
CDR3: CASSQPGTTFYGYTF
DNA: TGTGCCAGCAGCCAACCCGGGACAACTTTCTATGGCTACACCTTC

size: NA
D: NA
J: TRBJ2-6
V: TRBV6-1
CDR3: CASSGTVAGANVLTF
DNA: TGTGCCAGCAGTGGGACAGTGGCCGGGGCCAACGTCCTGACTTTC

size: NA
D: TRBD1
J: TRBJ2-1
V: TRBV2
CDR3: CASSDPGQGVNEQFF
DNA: TGTGCCAGCAGTGACCCGGGACAGGGGGTCAATGAGCAGTTCTTC

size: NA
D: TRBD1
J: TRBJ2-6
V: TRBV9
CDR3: CASSVGDRGQPGANVLTF
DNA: TGTGCCAGCAGCGTAGGGGACAGGGGGCAGCCTGGGGCCAACGTCCTGACTTTC

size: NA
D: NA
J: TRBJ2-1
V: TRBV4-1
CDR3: CASSRVGSLGVHEQFF
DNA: TGCGCCAGCAGCCGAGTTGGGAGTTTGGGGGTCCATGAGCAGTTCTTC

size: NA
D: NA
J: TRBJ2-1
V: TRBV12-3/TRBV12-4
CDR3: CASSFHGGGGYEQFF
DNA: TGTGCCAGCAGTTTCCATGGTGGAGGGGGCTATGAGCAGTTCTTC

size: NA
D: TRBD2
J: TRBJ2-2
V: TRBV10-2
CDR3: CASSGGLAGEVNTGELFF
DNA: TGCGCCAGCAGTGGGGGACTAGCGGGAGAGGTGAACACCGGGGAGCTGTTTTTT

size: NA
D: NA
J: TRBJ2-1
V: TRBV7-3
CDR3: CASSTGSDHNEQFF
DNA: TGTGCCAGCAGCACAGGGTCGGACCACAATGAGCAGTTCTTC

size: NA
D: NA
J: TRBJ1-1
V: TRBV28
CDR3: CASSAGRRDEAFF
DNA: TGTGCCAGCAGTGCCGGACGGAGAGATGAAGCTTTCTTT

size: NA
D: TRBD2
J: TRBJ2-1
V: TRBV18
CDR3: CASSPPRFSGGGYNEQFF
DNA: TGTGCCAGCTCACCCCCTCGGTTTAGCGGGGGAGGATACAATGAGCAGTTCTTC

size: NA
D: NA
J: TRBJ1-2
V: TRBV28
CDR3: CASSTSDRENYGYTF
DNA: TGTGCCAGCAGCACCTCCGACAGAGAGAACTATGGCTACACCTTC

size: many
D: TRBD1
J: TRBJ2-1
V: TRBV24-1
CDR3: CATSDYGTGTYNEQFF
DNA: TGTGCCACCAGTGATTATGGGACAGGCACCTACAATGAGCAGTTCTTC

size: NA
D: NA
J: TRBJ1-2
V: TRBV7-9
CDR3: CASSPNNPSGPGSGYTF
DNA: TGTGCCAGCAGCCCAAACAATCCCTCAGGACCCGGGAGCGGCTACACCTTC

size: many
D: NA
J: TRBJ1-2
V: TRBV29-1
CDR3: CSVEDRGGTRNYGYTF
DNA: TGCAGCGTTGAAGATCGAGGCGGAACGCGTAACTATGGCTACACCTTC

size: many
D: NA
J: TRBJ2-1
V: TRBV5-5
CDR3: CASSQPAGTPGYNEQFF
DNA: TGTGCCAGCAGCCAACCCGCCGGGACCCCGGGCTACAATGAGCAGTTCTTC

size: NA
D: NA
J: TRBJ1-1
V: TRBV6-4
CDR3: CASSRNAGNTEAFF
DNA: TGTGCCAGCAGCAGGAACGCGGGGAACACTGAAGCTTTCTTT

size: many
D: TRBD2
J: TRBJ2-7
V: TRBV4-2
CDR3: CASSQDRTSGYEQYF
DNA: TGTGCCAGCAGCCAAGATCGCACTAGCGGATACGAGCAGTACTTC

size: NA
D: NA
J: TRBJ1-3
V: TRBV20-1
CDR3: CSARDGGYSGNTIYF
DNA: TGCAGTGCTAGAGATGGGGGATACTCTGGAAACACCATATATTTT

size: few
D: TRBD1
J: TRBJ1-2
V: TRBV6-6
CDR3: CASAPGQGYGYTF
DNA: TGTGCCAGCGCCCCGGGACAGGGATATGGCTACACCTTC

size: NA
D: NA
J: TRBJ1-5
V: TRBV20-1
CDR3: CSASSEHNQPQHF
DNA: TGCAGTGCTAGTTCAGAGCACAATCAGCCCCAGCATTTT

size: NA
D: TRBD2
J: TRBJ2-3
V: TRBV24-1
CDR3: CATSDPSYSGRAGTQYF
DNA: TGTGCCACCAGTGACCCCTCGTATAGCGGGAGGGCCGGTACGCAGTATTTT

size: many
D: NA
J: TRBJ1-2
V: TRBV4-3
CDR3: CASSRRDRHYGYTF
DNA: TGCGCCAGCAGCAGGCGAGACAGGCACTATGGCTACACCTTC

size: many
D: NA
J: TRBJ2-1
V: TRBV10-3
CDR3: CAISAQGGRGYNEQFF
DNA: TGTGCCATCAGCGCCCAGGGAGGAAGGGGGTACAATGAGCAGTTCTTC

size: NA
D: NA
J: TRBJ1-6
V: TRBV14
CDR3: CASSRFDLGESSPLHF
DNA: TGTGCCAGCAGCCGATTTGATCTCGGAGAATCTTCACCCCTCCACTTT

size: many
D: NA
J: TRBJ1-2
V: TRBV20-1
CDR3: CSAGDHYGYTF
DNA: TGCAGTGCTGGGGACCACTATGGCTACACCTTC

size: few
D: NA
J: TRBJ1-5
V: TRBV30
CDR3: CAWRGGNSNQPQHF
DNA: TGTGCCTGGAGAGGGGGAAATAGCAATCAGCCCCAGCATTTT

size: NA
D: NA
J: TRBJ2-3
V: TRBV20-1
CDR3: CSAMDSSTDTQYF
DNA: TGCAGTGCTATGGACTCTAGCACAGATACGCAGTATTTT

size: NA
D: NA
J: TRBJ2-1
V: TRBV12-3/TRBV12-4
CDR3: CASSFRTALTNEQFF
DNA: TGTGCCAGCAGTTTCCGAACTGCCTTAACCAATGAGCAGTTCTTC

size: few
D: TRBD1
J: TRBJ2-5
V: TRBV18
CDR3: CASSPPTGTGQETQYF
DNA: TGTGCCAGCTCACCACCAACCGGGACAGGGCAAGAGACCCAGTACTTC

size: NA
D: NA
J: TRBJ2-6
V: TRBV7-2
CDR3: CASIRVGMGANVLTF
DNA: TGTGCCAGCATCCGAGTAGGGATGGGGGCCAACGTCCTGACTTTC

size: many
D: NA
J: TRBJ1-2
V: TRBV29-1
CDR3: CSAGTQNYGYTF
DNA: TGCAGCGCCGGAACACAGAACTATGGCTACACCTTC

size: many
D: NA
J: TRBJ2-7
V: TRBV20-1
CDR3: CSAYRRVTYEQYF
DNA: TGCAGTGCTTATAGGAGAGTAACCTACGAGCAGTACTTC

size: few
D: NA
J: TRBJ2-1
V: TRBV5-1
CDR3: CASSLVQGAFNEQFF
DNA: TGCGCCAGCAGCTTGGTACAGGGTGCCTTCAATGAGCAGTTCTTC

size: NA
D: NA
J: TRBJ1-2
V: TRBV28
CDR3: CASRADMIDGYTF
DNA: TGTGCCAGCAGGGCGGACATGATCGATGGCTACACCTTC